These 7 T cell receptor beta chains came from one sample sequenced in a study of blood T cell repertoires in COVID-19. Clones were read by immunoSEQ multiplex PCR, and TCRdb kept only the in-frame ones, dropping some. Of just under 150,000 clones in the sample, more than 75% were seen once. The sample was peripheral blood. The receptor set was obtained from a human donor in a cohort sampled during active COVID-19.

This clone has only one observation. The rearrangement links TRBV20-1 to TRBJ2-1; the D gene is possibly TRBD1 (6 bases). Germline CDR1 reads DFQATT; CDR2 reads SNEGSKA (reference sequence). Trimming shortened V by 6 bases and J by 11 bases, and 11 bases separated the two germline ends. This CDR3 is 10 amino acids long. The CDR3 DNA reads TGCAGTGCCCATGGGGACAAGCAGTTCTTC. It encodes CSAHGDKQFF.

The gene calls are TRBV5-1 and TRBJ1-6; D is unresolved. This CDR3 spans 18 amino acids. Germline CDR1 and CDR2: SGHRS and YFSETQ. The V gene lost 1 base and the J gene lost 9 bases, with 23 bases spanning the gap. Here the CDR3 reads CASSLRNRADRTSSPLHF. CDR3 in DNA: TGCGCCAGCAGCTTGCGGAACCGGGCCGATAGGACTTCTTCACCCCTCCACTTT.

This sequence joins TRBV15 and TRBJ1-6, with 9 bases lining up with TRBD1. Germline assignment: CDR1 LNHNV and CDR2 YYDKDF (reference sequence). CDR3 size: 15 residues. V shed 8 bases and J 8 bases; nucleotides not matched to a gene: 10. The CDR3 loop is CATRSGDRDDSPLHF. In DNA form, the CDR3 reads TGTGCCACCCGTAGTGGGGACAGGGATGATTCACCCCTCCACTTT.

The chain carries TRBV30 and TRBJ2-2, with D uncertain. The CDR3 extends over 14 amino acids. V was shortened by 3 bases and J by 0 bases, with 8 bases between the two germline ends. From germline, CDR1 is GTSNPN and CDR2 SVGIG (reference sequence). CDR3 amino acids: CAWRQFSNTGELFF. The CDR3 DNA reads as TGTGCCTGGAGACAGTTTTCGAACACCGGGGAGCTGTTTTTT. Combining the CDR3 with reference TRBV30 and TRBJ2-2 gives the whole variable domain SQTIHQWPATLVQPVGSPLSLECTVEGTSNPNLYWYRQAAGRGLQLLFYSVGIGQISSEVPQNLSASRPQDRQFILSSKKLLLSDSGFYLCAWRQFSNTGELFFGEGSRLTVL.

The chain has TRBV9 and TRBJ2-3, with 9 bases aligning to TRBD2. This CDR3 region has 15 residues. V lost 4 bases and J lost 6; bases outside the gene matches: 9. From germline, CDR1 is SGDLS and CDR2 YYNGEE. The CDR3 bases are TGTGCCAGCAGCCCTTCTAGCGGGACGGGTGATACGCAGTATTTT. It encodes CASSPSSGTGDTQYF.

This clone was recorded once. The chain employs TRBV15 and TRBJ2-2, with TRBD2 as a possible D gene (6 bases). Trimming removed 0 bases from V and 9 bases from J, with 8 bases in between. This CDR3 is built from 13 residues. Germline CDR1 and CDR2: LNHNV and YYDKDF (reference sequence). In DNA, the CDR3 is TGTGCCACCAGCAGAGAACTAGCTCGGGAGCTGTTTTTT. Residues: CATSRELARELFF. The variable domain in full, with the rest retrieved from reference TRBV15 and TRBJ2-2, is DAMVIQNPRYQVTQFGKPVTLSCSQTLNHNVMYWYQQKSSQAPKLLFHYYDKDFNNEADTPDNFQSRRPNTSFCFLDIRSPGLGDTAMYLCATSRELARELFFGEGSRLTVL.

The rearrangement uses TRBV5-8 and TRBJ2-7, with 10 nucleotides matching TRBD1. The V segment lost 7 bases and the J segment 2 bases; nucleotides outside the gene matches: 9. Germline lookup yields CDR1 SGHTS and CDR2 YDEGEE. This CDR3 has 15 amino acids. CDR3 region: CASEPGQGRPYEQYF. CDR3 bases: TGTGCCAGCGAACCGGGACAGGGGCGACCCTACGAGCAGTACTTC.